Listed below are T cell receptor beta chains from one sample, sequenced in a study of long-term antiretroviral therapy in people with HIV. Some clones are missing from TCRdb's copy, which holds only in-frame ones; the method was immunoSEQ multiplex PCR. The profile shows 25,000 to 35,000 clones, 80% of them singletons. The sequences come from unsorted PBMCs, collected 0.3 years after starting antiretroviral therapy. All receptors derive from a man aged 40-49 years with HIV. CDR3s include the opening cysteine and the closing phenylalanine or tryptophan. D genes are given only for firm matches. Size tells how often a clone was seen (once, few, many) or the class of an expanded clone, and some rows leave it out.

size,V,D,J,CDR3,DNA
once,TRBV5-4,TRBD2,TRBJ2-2,CASSSLAGGGENGELFF,TGTGCCAGCAGCTCTCTAGCGGGAGGAGGGGAAAACGGGGAGCTGTTTTTT
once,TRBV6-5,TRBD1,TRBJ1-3,CASIGTGNTVYF,TGTGCCAGCATCGGGACAGGAAACACCGTATATTTT
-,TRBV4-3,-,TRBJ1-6,CASRRVNNSPLHF,TGCGCCAGCAGGCGAGTTAATAATTCACCCCTCCACTTT
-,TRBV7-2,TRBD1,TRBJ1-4,CASSLGGQGMKLFF,TGTGCCAGCAGCTTAGGGGGACAGGGTATGAAACTGTTTTTT
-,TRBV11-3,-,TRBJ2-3,CASSSRTDTQYF,TGTGCCAGCAGCTCGCGGACTGATACGCAGTATTTT
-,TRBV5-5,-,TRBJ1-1,CASNLRQAIRRNTEAFF,TGTGCCAGCAACCTTAGGCAGGCGATACGACGGAACACTGAAGCTTTCTTT
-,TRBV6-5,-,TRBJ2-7,CASSLRDTFSYEQYF,TGTGCCAGCAGCCTCCGGGACACCTTCTCCTACGAGCAGTACTTC
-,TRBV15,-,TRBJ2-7,CATGRELGGYEQYF,TGTGCCACCGGCCGGGAGCTAGGGGGCTACGAGCAGTACTTC
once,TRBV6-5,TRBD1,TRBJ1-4,CASSPPGTENEKLFF,TGTGCCAGCAGTCCCCCCGGGACAGAGAATGAAAAACTGTTTTTT
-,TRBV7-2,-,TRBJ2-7,CASSLGGPGPGRQYF,TGTGCCAGCAGCTTAGGAGGGCCTGGGCCCGGGAGGCAGTACTTC
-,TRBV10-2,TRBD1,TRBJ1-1,CASRGQGANTEAFF,TGCGCCAGCAGGGGACAGGGAGCGAACACTGAAGCTTTCTTT